Each of the 24 T cell receptor beta chains below was sequenced from the same sample in a study of CD8 T cells in ankylosing spondylitis. Via MiXCR, TCRdb re-called the 5' RACE reads, giving one row per CDR3 protein. Seen here are 210,000 or so distinct CDR3 sequences, about 26% observed once, and the top ten hold about 7%. The sequenced sample was blood, either unsorted or a sorted T cell fraction (not recorded which). These receptors were collected from a male donor with ankylosing spondylitis or in good health (not recorded which).

This clonotype was seen many times. V usage is TRBV12-3 or TRBV12-4 and J usage is TRBJ2-5; D gene unclear. V lost 2 bases to trimming and J lost 5 bases, with 6 bases between them. This CDR3 has 12 residues. The CDR3 DNA sequence: TGTGCCAGCAGTTTACCCGGGGAGACCCAGTACTTC. It specifies CASSLPGETQYF.

This clonotype came up many times. V gene TRBV7-8 combines with J gene TRBJ2-7; 9 bases match TRBD1. The CDR3 covers 14 residues. Germline V gene sequence: CDR1 SGHVS, CDR2 FQNEAQ. With 6 bases clipped from V and 4 bases from J, the junction kept 7 bases outside the gene matches. CDR3 nucleotides: TGTGCCAGCAGGCCCACAGGGGGCGGGTACGAGCAGTACTTC. Translating gives CASRPTGGGYEQYF.

This clonotype was recorded many times. The chain is built from TRBV5-1 and TRBJ2-5; 8 bases agree with TRBD1. Germline trimming cut 3 bases from V and 4 bases from J; bases unmatched to any gene: 11. Germline V lookup: CDR1 SGHRS, CDR2 YFSETQ. The CDR3 is 16 amino acids. This chain's CDR3 is CASSWKVRGPGETQYF. The CDR3 region has the DNA TGCGCCAGCAGCTGGAAAGTCAGGGGGCCTGGAGAGACCCAGTACTTC.

This clonotype came up many times. This chain links TRBV6-2 or TRBV6-3 with TRBJ2-1; D gene unclear. Germline V gene data show CDR1 as MNHEY and CDR2 as SVGEGT. The V and J ends lost 7 bases and 7 bases respectively, with 20 bases between them. CDR3 length: 15 residues. The CDR3, as DNA: TGTGCCAGCACTCTACCGACCCTTGACGGTAATGAGCAGTTCTTC. This encodes CASTLPTLDGNEQFF.

This clonotype was detected many times. The chain is built from TRBV4-1 and TRBJ1-5; TRBD1 matches 8 bases. J lost 5 bases, V lost 7 bases, and 13 bases had no gene match. The germline gives CDR1 MGHRA, CDR2 YSYEKL. There are 16 residues in the CDR3. CDR3 nucleotides: TGCGCCAGCAAAAGCGGGCAGGGGGCGGCCGATCAGCCCCAGCATTTT. This translates into CASKSGQGAADQPQHF.

This clonotype was counted at least ten times. The chain couples TRBV4-1 to TRBJ1-4, with D unresolved. Germline V gene sequence: CDR1 MGHRA, CDR2 YSYEKL. The ends were cut back, 4 bases at V and 4 bases at J, with 7 bases in the middle. CDR3 length equals 13 residues. This CDR3 reads CASSRTLNEKLFF. In nucleotides, the CDR3 is TGCGCCAGCAGCCGTACTCTTAATGAAAAACTGTTTTTT.

This rearrangement joins TRBV19 to TRBJ1-5, with D possibly TRBD1 on 6 matching bases. The CDR3 loop spans 16 amino acids. V gave up 7 bases and J gave up 0 bases, with 16 bases separating them. Germline CDR1 reads LNHDA; CDR2 reads SQIVND (reference sequence). The CDR3: CASIGGKKGSNQPQHF. CDR3 nucleotide sequence: TGTGCCAGTATAGGGGGGAAGAAGGGTAGCAATCAGCCCCAGCATTTT. Drawing the rest from reference TRBV19 and TRBJ1-5, the complete variable domain is DGGITQSPKYLFRKEGQNVTLSCEQNLNHDAMYWYRQDPGQGLRLIYYSQIVNDFQKGDIAEGYSVSREKKESFPLTVTSAQKNPTAFYLCASIGGKKGSNQPQHFGDGTRLSIL.

This clonotype was counted ten times or more. The V call is TRBV12-3 or TRBV12-4, the J call TRBJ1-6; D remains ambiguous. The CDR3 consists of 12 residues. Trimming pared 6 bases from V and 13 bases from J, leaving 13 bases between. Here the CDR3 reads CASRPGSAPLHF. CDR3 in DNA: TGTGCCAGCAGACCAGGTTCTGCGCCCCTCCACTTT.

This clonotype was observed once. V usage is TRBV11-1 and J usage is TRBJ2-1, with 7 bases identical to TRBD2. The CDR3 length is 19 residues. The V segment lost 5 bases and the J segment 0 bases; nucleotides outside the gene matches: 16. In germline, CDR1 is SGHAT, CDR2 FQDESV (reference sequence). The CDR3 DNA is TGTGCCAGCAGCCTACAGTTTGGTGCGGGAGTCGGCTCCTACAATGAGCAGTTCTTC. Encoded protein: CASSLQFGAGVGSYNEQFF.

The chain combines TRBV5-4 with TRBJ2-1; maybe TRBD2 (6 bases). The CDR3 runs to 20 residues. Germline V gene sequence: CDR1 SGHNT, CDR2 YYREEE (reference sequence). V lost 3 bases to trimming and J lost 7 bases, with 32 bases between them. The CDR3 reads CASSSVSTRASGPNGNEQFF. The DNA of the CDR3 is TGTGCCAGCAGCTCCGTTTCTACAAGAGCGAGCGGGCCCAATGGGAATGAGCAGTTCTTC. The full variable domain, with the rest looked up from reference TRBV5-4 and TRBJ2-1, is ETGVTQSPTHLIKTRGQQVTLRCSSQSGHNTVSWYQQALGQGPQFIFQYYREEENGRGNFPPRFSGLQFPNYSSELNVNALELDDSALYLCASSSVSTRASGPNGNEQFFGPGTRLTVL.

The chain carries TRBV6-1 and TRBJ1-3; D is uncertain. CDR1 is MNHNS and CDR2 is SASEGT in the germline V gene. The V and J ends lost 5 bases and 5 bases respectively, with 10 bases between them. CDR3 length: 13 amino acids. In nucleotides, the CDR3 is TGTGCCAGCAGTCATGACACCAGAAACACCATATATTTT. It specifies CASSHDTRNTIYF.

This clonotype came up a few times. The chain carries TRBV7-8 and TRBJ2-1; 10 positions match TRBD2. This CDR3 has 14 amino acids. Looked up from germline, CDR1 is SGHVS and CDR2 is FQNEAQ. V shed 5 bases, J shed 7 bases, and the junction held 5 bases outside the gene matches. Written as DNA, the CDR3 is TGTGCCAGCAGCGGAAGCGGGAGGGTAAATGAGCAGTTCTTC. Translated, it gives CASSGSGRVNEQFF.

The chain employs TRBV6-1 and TRBJ1-6, with a tentative D call TRBD1 (6 bases). Germline V CDR1 and CDR2: MNHNS, SASEGT. This CDR3 is built from 15 residues. The ends were cut back, 6 bases at V and 7 bases at J, with 16 bases in the middle. The CDR3 is CASRHTGLLNSPLHF. CDR3 DNA sequence: TGTGCCAGCAGACATACAGGGTTGTTGAATTCACCCCTCCACTTT.

In this sample, this clonotype turned up many times. CDR3 in amino acids: CASRTSGRTNTGELFF. DNA for the CDR3: TGTGCCAGCAGGACTAGCGGGAGGACGAACACCGGGGAGCTGTTTTTT. J is TRBJ2-2 and V is TRBV7-9; 13 bases fit TRBD2. V trimming: 6 bases; J trimming: 0 bases; junction bases outside the gene matches: 1. The CDR3 consists of 16 residues. Germline CDR1 SEHNR, CDR2 FQNEAQ (reference sequence).

This clonotype was found a few times. This chain connects TRBV6-1 to TRBJ2-3, with 7 bases aligning to TRBD2. The length of the CDR3 is 15 residues. Germline V CDR1 and CDR2: MNHNS, SASEGT. Trimming cost V 6 bases and J 6 bases; bases outside gene matches: 12. CDR3: CASRPGLQLRDTQYF. As DNA, the CDR3 is TGTGCCAGCAGGCCGGGACTACAACTCCGGGATACGCAGTATTTT.

The V gene is TRBV20-1, the J gene TRBJ1-1; unclear D gene. The germline V gene encodes CDR1 DFQATT and CDR2 SNEGSKA (reference sequence). Trimming took off 5 bases at V and 3 bases at J, with 16 bases between the two ends. CDR3 length equals 14 residues. DNA for the CDR3: TGCAGTGCTCCCCCCCGGGGAGCGTACACTGAAGCTTTCTTT. This translates into CSAPPRGAYTEAFF.

The chain links TRBV5-1 to TRBJ1-6, with TRBD1 matching over 8 bases. Per germline, CDR1 SGHRS and CDR2 YFSETQ. J gave up 8 bases and V 4 bases, and 11 bases lay outside the gene matches. The CDR3 covers 16 residues. Written as DNA, the CDR3 is TGCGCCAGCAGCGGGGGCCGGGACAGGCCTTATTCACCCCTCCACTTT. Translated: CASSGGRDRPYSPLHF.

V usage is TRBV7-2 and J usage is TRBJ2-2; D tentatively reads TRBD1 or TRBD2 (6 bases each). The CDR3 totals 16 residues. Germline CDR1 and CDR2: SGHTA and FQGNSA. V dropped 6 bases and J dropped 7 bases, with 21 bases sitting between them. The CDR3 loop is CASSQLGGSYVGELFF. CDR3 sequence (DNA): TGTGCCAGCAGTCAACTGGGGGGCTCCTACGTCGGGGAGCTGTTTTTT.

The V gene is TRBV20-1, the J gene TRBJ1-2, with D hard to call. The CDR3 extends over 13 amino acids. Trimming removed 5 bases at V and 8 bases at J, with 18 bases between. Germline CDR1 is DFQATT and CDR2 is SNEGSKA (reference sequence). CDR3 sequence: CSAGEGGGRGYTF. For the CDR3, the DNA is TGCAGTGCTGGCGAAGGAGGCGGACGCGGCTACACCTTC.

The V gene is TRBV29-1, the J gene TRBJ2-1, with a weak D call TRBD1 (6 bases). Trimming removed 0 bases at V and 2 bases at J, with 20 bases between. The CDR3 runs to 18 residues. The V gene's germline CDR1 is SQVTM and CDR2 ANQGSEA. The CDR3 protein is CSVEDPGETILTYNEQFF. In DNA, the CDR3 is TGCAGCGTTGAAGACCCAGGGGAGACAATCTTGACCTACAATGAGCAGTTCTTC.

The rearrangement uses TRBV30 and TRBJ2-7; D unresolved. The CDR3 is 15 amino acids. Germline-derived CDR1 and CDR2 are GTSNPN and SVGIG (reference sequence). Deletions cut 0 bases from V and 0 bases from J, with 12 bases between. The CDR3: CAWSVRLWNSYEQYF. The CDR3 DNA sequence: TGTGCCTGGAGTGTAAGGTTGTGGAACTCCTACGAGCAGTACTTC.

This clonotype was counted at least ten times. V usage is TRBV11-2 and J usage is TRBJ2-6, with D perhaps matching TRBD1 (6 bases). The CDR3 runs to 18 residues. CDR1 is SGHAT, CDR2 FQNNGV, per germline. V was cut by 6 bases and J by 0 bases, with 18 bases left in between. The CDR3 region has the DNA TGTGCCAGCAGGGGGATTCGGGGACATATCTCTGGGGCCAACGTCCTGACTTTC. It specifies CASRGIRGHISGANVLTF.

CDR3 protein: CSASSGVLSYNEQFF. The CDR3 region has the DNA TGCAGTGCTAGTAGCGGGGTCCTCTCCTACAATGAGCAGTTCTTC. The chain employs TRBV20-1 and TRBJ2-1, with 8 positions matching TRBD2. V shed 3 bases and J 0 bases; nucleotides not matched to a gene: 4. Germline V CDR1 and CDR2: DFQATT, SNEGSKA (reference sequence). The CDR3 extends over 15 amino acids.

This clonotype was picked up many times. J is TRBJ2-1 and V is TRBV10-3; tentatively, D is TRBD1 or TRBD2 (5 bases each). This CDR3 contains 11 residues. V shed 2 bases and J shed 13 bases, with 9 bases lying between them. Germline-derived CDR1 and CDR2 are ENHRY and SYGVKD. CDR3 coding DNA: TGTGCCATCAGTGAGGGGGGACCTCAGTTCTTC. This translates into CAISEGGPQFF.